The 24 T cell receptor beta chains below all came from one sample that was sequenced in a study of blood T cell repertoires in COVID-19. TCRdb's copy holds only in-frame clones and misses some; the assay was immunoSEQ multiplex PCR. The data show 65,000 to 70,000 clones, about 90% seen once. Material: peripheral blood. The receptors stem from a man aged 40-49 years with COVID-19, enrolled during active disease.

Written as DNA, the CDR3 is TGTGCCAGCAGTGTAGGAGACACGCAGTATTTT. Protein product: CASSVGDTQYF. V gene TRBV25-1 combines with J gene TRBJ2-3, with D unclear. V was trimmed by 4 bases and J by 9 bases, leaving 8 bases between them. This CDR3 has 11 residues. Germline V gene data show CDR1 as MGHDK and CDR2 as SYGVNS.

V usage is TRBV7-9 and J usage is TRBJ1-2, with 7 bases aligning to TRBD1. The ends lost 4 bases at V and 5 bases at J; junction bases unmatched: 7. The CDR3 has 14 amino acids. Germline V gene sequence: CDR1 SEHNR, CDR2 FQNEAQ (reference sequence). The CDR3 sequence is CASSSRQGKYGYTF. For the CDR3, the DNA is TGTGCCAGCAGCTCTCGACAGGGCAAGTATGGCTACACCTTC.

The chain has TRBV27 and TRBJ2-7, with D hard to call. V gave up 6 bases and J gave up 6 bases, with 21 bases separating them. CDR1 is MNHEY and CDR2 is SMNVEV in the germline V gene (reference sequence). The CDR3 length is 15 residues. The CDR3 protein is CASSLSWYQRTEQYF. CDR3 in DNA: TGTGCCAGCAGCCTATCATGGTACCAACGCACCGAGCAGTACTTC.

This clone was picked up a small number of times. The chain recombines TRBV6-5 with TRBJ2-7, with 7 bases identical to TRBD1. V dropped 6 bases and J dropped 1; count of bases not matched to a gene: 9. CDR1 and CDR2 (germline): MNHEY, SVGAGI. This CDR3 contains 15 residues. The CDR3 region has the DNA TGTGCCAGCAGCCTCGTTGAGGGGGCATCCTACGAGCAGTACTTC. This codes for CASSLVEGASYEQYF.

This clone was detected a few times. Other nucleotide sequences in the sample specify the same CDR3. The chain has TRBV6-1 and TRBJ1-2; TRBD1 might be the D (5 bases). This CDR3 spans 13 amino acids. Germline V gene lookup returns CDR1 MNHNS and CDR2 SASEGT. V gave up 2 bases and J gave up 4 bases, with 8 bases separating them. The CDR3 DNA reads as TGTGCCAGCAGTGAACGGGGGTTCTATGGCTACACCTTC. This sequence encodes CASSERGFYGYTF.

The chain employs TRBV6-1 and TRBJ1-5; weak D call: TRBD1 (5 bases). This CDR3 spans 16 amino acids. Deletions cut 2 bases from V and 5 bases from J, with 16 bases between. Germline CDR1 is MNHNS and CDR2 is SASEGT. The CDR3 spells CASSEQSRADHQPQHF. Written as DNA, the CDR3 is TGTGCCAGCAGTGAACAGAGCAGGGCGGACCATCAGCCCCAGCATTTT.

V gene TRBV30 combines with J gene TRBJ1-1; 7 nucleotides line up with TRBD1. Trimming at V came to 1 base and at J to 5 bases, leaving 4 bases not matched to a gene. The germline gives CDR1 GTSNPN, CDR2 SVGIG (reference sequence). The CDR3 sequence is 13 residues long. In nucleotides, the CDR3 is TGTGCCTGGAGTGCCTCGACAGGGACTGAAGCTTTCTTT. Translation: CAWSASTGTEAFF.

V usage is TRBV5-1 and J usage is TRBJ2-2, with 10 bases identical to TRBD2. The CDR3 covers 14 residues. CDR1 and CDR2 from the germline V gene are SGHRS and YFSETQ. J was trimmed by 8 bases and V by 5 bases; bases with no gene match: 6. As DNA, the CDR3 is TGCGCCAGCAGATCTAGCGGGGGAAAGGGGGAGCTGTTTTTT. As protein: CASRSSGGKGELFF. The complete variable domain, with remaining parts taken from reference TRBV5-1 and TRBJ2-2, reads KAGVTQTPRYLIKTRGQQVTLSCSPISGHRSVSWYQQTPGQGLQFLFEYFSETQRNKGNFPGRFSGRQFSNSRSEMNVSTLELGDSALYLCASRSSGGKGELFFGEGSRLTVL.

The CDR3, as DNA: TGTGCCAGCAGCCCGAAGACAGGGATAAAAGCTTTCTTT. This gives the protein CASSPKTGIKAFF. V gene TRBV5-8 combines with J gene TRBJ1-1, with TRBD1 matching over 7 bases. This CDR3 is built from 13 residues. Germline values: CDR1 SGHTS, CDR2 YDEGEE. With 4 bases clipped from V and 9 bases from J, the junction kept 9 bases outside the gene matches.

This clone came up once. The chain has TRBV6-5 and TRBJ1-2, with 11 bases lining up with TRBD1. Germline CDR1 is MNHEY and CDR2 is SVGAGI. The CDR3 extends over 16 amino acids. After removal of 2 bases from V and 4 bases from J, the junction contained 6 bases not matched to a gene. The CDR3 coding sequence is TGTGCCAGCAGTTACCTCCGGACAGGGGGCGGCTATGGCTACACCTTC. It specifies CASSYLRTGGGYGYTF.

This chain connects TRBV7-9 to TRBJ2-4, with D perhaps TRBD2 (5 bases). Germline CDR1 reads SEHNR; CDR2 reads FQNEAQ (reference sequence). The length of the CDR3 is 12 residues. The V gene lost 5 bases and the J gene lost 10 bases, with 12 bases spanning the gap. This CDR3 is CASSPGSRIQYF. CDR3 DNA: TGTGCCAGCAGCCCGGGATCTAGGATTCAGTACTTC.

The V and J genes are TRBV5-4 and TRBJ2-1, with TRBD1 matching over 11 bases. With V trimmed by 4 bases and J by 3 bases, 6 bases remained unmatched. CDR3 length: 16 amino acids. Germline V lookup: CDR1 SGHNT, CDR2 YYREEE (reference sequence). Here the CDR3 reads CASSDPGTGGYNEQFF. In DNA form, the CDR3 reads TGTGCCAGCAGCGATCCCGGGACAGGGGGCTACAATGAGCAGTTCTTC. Full variable domain (missing parts from reference TRBV5-4 and TRBJ2-1): ETGVTQSPTHLIKTRGQQVTLRCSSQSGHNTVSWYQQALGQGPQFIFQYYREEENGRGNFPPRFSGLQFPNYSSELNVNALELDDSALYLCASSDPGTGGYNEQFFGPGTRLTVL.

The chain couples TRBV15 to TRBJ1-6, with D tentatively TRBD1 (6 bases). Germline CDR1 and CDR2: LNHNV and YYDKDF (reference sequence). V was pared by 4 bases and J by 9 bases, with 13 bases between. This CDR3 spans 14 amino acids. CDR3 in amino acids: CATSTTDRPSPLHF. Written as DNA, the CDR3 is TGTGCCACCAGCACGACCGACAGGCCTTCACCCCTCCACTTT.

The chain combines TRBV21-1 with TRBJ1-1. TRBV21-1 is annotated as a pseudogene. The CDR3 contains 11 residues. CDR3 in amino acids: CASSNEGFGFF. CDR3 sequence (DNA): TGTGCCAGCAGCAATGAGGGTTTTGGTTTCTTT.

To note about this clone: Other nucleotide sequences from this sample produce the same CDR3. The V gene is TRBV5-1, the J gene TRBJ2-5, with 13 bases lining up with TRBD2. Per germline, CDR1 SGHRS and CDR2 YFSETQ. The V and J ends lost 4 bases and 3 bases, in that order; junction bases with no gene match: 3. This CDR3 is built from 15 residues. The CDR3 loop reads CASSGGTSGEETQYF. The DNA for the CDR3 is TGCGCCAGCAGCGGGGGGACTAGCGGGGAAGAGACCCAGTACTTC. Variable domain in full (rest from reference TRBV5-1 and TRBJ2-5): KAGVTQTPRYLIKTRGQQVTLSCSPISGHRSVSWYQQTPGQGLQFLFEYFSETQRNKGNFPGRFSGRQFSNSRSEMNVSTLELGDSALYLCASSGGTSGEETQYFGPGTRLLVL.

The chain links TRBV6-5 to TRBJ1-3; maybe TRBD1 (5 bases). V was pared by 6 bases and J by 10 bases, with 13 bases between. The CDR3 consists of 12 residues. Germline-derived CDR1 and CDR2 are MNHEY and SVGAGI. The CDR3 nucleotides read TGTGCCAGCAGATCCGACAGCGAGACCATATATTTT. Protein sequence: CASRSDSETIYF.

The chain carries TRBV5-1 and TRBJ1-2; D is possibly TRBD1 (6 bases). V was shortened by 4 bases and J by 7 bases, with 14 bases between the two germline ends. The CDR3 loop spans 13 amino acids. The germline V gene encodes CDR1 SGHRS and CDR2 YFSETQ. DNA for the CDR3: TGCGCCAGCAGCGGGTCGGGGGGCCGTGGCTACACCTTC. Protein sequence: CASSGSGGRGYTF.

The CDR3: CASRLGASGELFF. The DNA for the CDR3 is TGTGCCAGCAGGCTGGGGGCGTCCGGGGAGCTGTTTTTT. The chain combines TRBV28 with TRBJ2-2, with D possibly TRBD1 on 6 matching bases. Per germline, CDR1 MDHEN and CDR2 SYDVKM. The CDR3 covers 13 residues. Trimming stripped 6 bases from V and 6 bases from J, with 11 bases between.

This chain links TRBV18 with TRBJ1-1; D gene unclear. Germline V lookup: CDR1 KGHSH, CDR2 LQKENI. Trimming removed 0 bases at V and 7 bases at J, with 6 bases between. The CDR3 covers 12 residues. This CDR3 is CASSPPEGEAFF. The CDR3 DNA follows: TGTGCCAGCTCACCACCGGAGGGTGAAGCTTTCTTT.

V is TRBV5-4 and J is TRBJ1-4; no definite D call. Deletions cut 1 base from V and 5 bases from J, with 15 bases between. The length of the CDR3 is 16 residues. Germline CDR1 SGHNT, CDR2 YYREEE (reference sequence). CDR3 amino acids: CASSLRIDNSNEKLFF. In DNA form, the CDR3 reads TGTGCCAGCAGCTTGAGAATCGACAATTCGAATGAAAAACTGTTTTTT.

The chain couples TRBV7-2 to TRBJ1-2; TRBD1 matches at 9 bases. The CDR3 length is 15 residues. Germline CDR1 SGHTA, CDR2 FQGNSA. V shed 0 bases and J 8 bases; nucleotides not matched to a gene: 7. CDR3 nucleotide sequence: TGTGCCAGCAGCTTAGCCGGGACAGGGTTCTGGGGCTACACCTTC. As protein: CASSLAGTGFWGYTF.

V and J are TRBV7-6 and TRBJ2-1; the D gene is possibly TRBD1 (6 bases). Germline-derived CDR1 and CDR2 are SGHVS and FNYEAQ. This CDR3 has 17 residues. V was cut by 1 base and J by 0 bases, with 13 bases left in between. The CDR3 DNA reads as TGTGCCAGCAGCTTAGAGGGCAGGGGCTTCTCCTACAATGAGCAGTTCTTC. Its protein product is CASSLEGRGFSYNEQFF. Full variable domain (rest looked up from reference TRBV7-6 and TRBJ2-1): GAGVSQSPRYKVTKRGQDVALRCDPISGHVSLYWYRQALGQGPEFLTYFNYEAQQDKSGLPNDRFSAERPEGSISTLTIQRTEQRDSAMYRCASSLEGRGFSYNEQFFGPGTRLTVL.

This clone came up a few times. CDR3 sequence: CASSSLKGKSHPPLHF. The CDR3, as DNA: TGTGCCAGCAGCTCCCTCAAGGGGAAGAGCCATCCACCCCTCCACTTT. V and J are TRBV11-2 and TRBJ1-6; TRBD1 might be the D (5 bases). Trimming took 4 bases from V and 11 from J, leaving 21 bases between them. The CDR3 is made up of 16 amino acids. Germline CDR1 SGHAT, CDR2 FQNNGV.

The V gene is TRBV5-6, the J gene TRBJ2-5, with 9 nucleotides matching TRBD2. Germline V gene lookup returns CDR1 SGHDT and CDR2 YYEEEE. V gave up 0 bases and J gave up 6 bases; unmatched junction bases: 9. CDR3 length equals 16 residues. The CDR3 is CASSLVRTSVFQTQYF. CDR3 in DNA: TGTGCCAGCAGCTTGGTCAGGACTAGCGTCTTTCAGACCCAGTACTTC.